A single sample gave rise to the 21 T cell receptor beta chains below, sequenced in a study of blood T cell repertoires in COVID-19. Assay: immunoSEQ multiplex PCR; the TCRdb copy retains only in-frame clones and omits some. The sample yields some 120,000 clones, 85% seen once. Sequencing was performed on peripheral blood. The receptor source for this set is an elderly man with active or convalescent COVID-19.

This clone was detected once. The rearrangement joins TRBV9 to TRBJ1-2; tentative D call: TRBD1 (6 bases). The CDR3 is 15 residues long. V lost 4 bases to trimming and J lost 3 bases, with 16 bases between them. CDR1 SGDLS and CDR2 YYNGEE come from the germline V gene. The CDR3 loop is CASSPLRQDHYGYTF. The CDR3 bases are TGTGCCAGCAGCCCTTTGAGACAGGACCACTATGGCTACACCTTC.

The chain is built from TRBV15 and TRBJ2-3; tentative D call: TRBD2 (6 bases). V shed 2 bases and J shed 6 bases, with 18 bases lying between them. CDR3 length: 16 amino acids. Germline V gene sequence: CDR1 LNHNV, CDR2 YYDKDF (reference sequence). CDR3: CATSRSGSMAADTQYF. DNA of the CDR3: TGTGCCACCAGCAGATCCGGGAGCATGGCCGCGGATACGCAGTATTTT.

The chain couples TRBV7-2 to TRBJ1-2; 7 bases align to TRBD1. This CDR3 spans 16 amino acids. CDR1 is SGHTA, CDR2 FQGNSA, per germline. V gave up 4 bases and J gave up 8 bases; unmatched junction bases: 16. CDR3 residues: CASSSTLTGKGAGYTF. The CDR3 nucleotides read TGTGCCAGCAGCTCAACCCTGACAGGGAAGGGGGCCGGCTACACCTTC. Using reference TRBV7-2 and TRBJ1-2 for the parts outside the CDR3, the full variable domain is GAGVSQSPSNKVTEKGKDVELRCDPISGHTALYWYRQSLGQGLEFLIYFQGNSAPDKSGLPSDRFSAERTGGSVSTLTIQRTQQEDSAVYLCASSSTLTGKGAGYTFGSGTRLTVV.

In its sample, this clone was seen a few times. This chain joins TRBV30 and TRBJ1-2; tentatively, D is TRBD1 (6 bases). Deletions cut 3 bases from V and 4 bases from J, with 12 bases between. The CDR3 loop spans 13 amino acids. The germline V gene encodes CDR1 GTSNPN and CDR2 SVGIG (reference sequence). DNA for the CDR3: TGTGCCTGGAGGTTGGACAGCTTCTATGGCTACACCTTC. It specifies CAWRLDSFYGYTF.

DNA of the CDR3: TGTGCCTGGAGTGTCCCCCGGGACAGGGGGACCGGGGAGCTGTTTTTT. Its protein is CAWSVPRDRGTGELFF. The chain couples TRBV30 to TRBJ2-2; 11 nucleotides match TRBD1. Trimming cost V 0 bases and J 5 bases; bases outside gene matches: 5. Germline V CDR1 and CDR2: GTSNPN, SVGIG (reference sequence). The CDR3 runs to 16 residues.

This chain joins TRBV3-1 (or the pseudogene TRBV3-2) and TRBJ2-7, with 8 nucleotides matching TRBD2. V gave up 8 bases and J gave up 2 bases; unmatched junction bases: 8. Germline V gene sequence: CDR1 LGHDT, CDR2 YNNKEL (reference sequence). The CDR3 sequence is 14 residues long. CDR3 in DNA: TGTGCCAGCCTTAGCGGGACGGGAACCTACGAGCAGTACTTC. This codes for CASLSGTGTYEQYF.

This clone appeared a single time. The chain is built from TRBV6-4 and TRBJ2-3; D is perhaps TRBD1 (6 bases). Germline V gene sequence: CDR1 MRHNA, CDR2 SNTAGT. V was pared by 6 bases and J by 3 bases, with 16 bases between. The CDR3 spans 15 residues. The CDR3 reads CASSNLTGVTDTQYF. The CDR3 DNA is TGTGCCAGCAGCAACCTGACAGGAGTGACAGATACGCAGTATTTT.

The genes are TRBV4-1 and TRBJ2-2; TRBD1 matches 7 bases. In germline, CDR1 is MGHRA, CDR2 YSYEKL. After removal of 1 base from V and 1 base from J, the junction contained 6 bases not matched to a gene. This CDR3 comprises 17 residues. The CDR3 loop reads CASSQAHRGRNTGELFF. The DNA of the CDR3 is TGCGCCAGCAGCCAAGCCCACAGGGGAAGGAACACCGGGGAGCTGTTTTTT.

V is TRBV18 and J is TRBJ1-1; perhaps TRBD1 as D (6 bases). This CDR3 is built from 15 residues. Germline V gene lookup returns CDR1 KGHSH and CDR2 LQKENI. V lost 1 base and J 4 bases, leaving 13 bases between the germline ends. CDR3 in amino acids: CASSPQTGTITEAFF. In DNA, the CDR3 is TGTGCCAGCTCACCACAAACAGGGACCATCACTGAAGCTTTCTTT.

This clone has more than one count but fewer than ten. The rearrangement joins TRBV7-9 to TRBJ1-1; 12 bases line up with TRBD1. The germline V gene has CDR1 SEHNR and CDR2 FQNEAQ (reference sequence). The CDR3 contains 18 residues. J gave up 4 bases and V 0 bases, and 9 bases lay outside the gene matches. CDR3 coding DNA: TGTGCCAGCAGCTTAGCCGGGACAGGGGGCATGGTTAGCACTGAAGCTTTCTTT. Residues: CASSLAGTGGMVSTEAFF.

The chain links TRBV27 to TRBJ1-5, with 10 nucleotides matching TRBD1. There are 15 residues in the CDR3. Germline V lookup: CDR1 MNHEY, CDR2 SMNVEV (reference sequence). V was clipped by 2 bases and J by 2 bases; unmatched bases: 0. In DNA form, the CDR3 reads TGTGCCAGCAGTTTAGGGACAGGGGGCAATCAGCCCCAGCATTTT. This translates into CASSLGTGGNQPQHF.

This clone has just one count. This chain links TRBV15 with TRBJ2-1; the match to TRBD2 covers 11 bases. The CDR3 extends over 17 amino acids. From germline, CDR1 is LNHNV and CDR2 YYDKDF (reference sequence). Trimming at V came to 5 bases and at J to 5 bases, leaving 11 bases not matched to a gene. The CDR3 is CATSFPPTSGTHNEQFF. As DNA, the CDR3 is TGTGCCACCAGCTTCCCCCCGACTAGCGGGACGCACAATGAGCAGTTCTTC.

The rearrangement links TRBV28 to TRBJ2-7, with 8 bases fitting TRBD2. CDR3 size: 14 residues. Germline trimming cut 2 bases from V and 3 bases from J; bases unmatched to any gene: 3. Germline values: CDR1 MDHEN, CDR2 SYDVKM. The CDR3 region has the DNA TGTGCCAGCAGTTTAGTAGCGGGAAACTACGAGCAGTACTTC. It specifies CASSLVAGNYEQYF.

This clone was counted once. The CDR3 DNA follows: TGTGCCAGCAGCCAAGCCGCCTATAGCAATCAGCCCCAGCATTTT. As protein: CASSQAAYSNQPQHF. This rearrangement joins TRBV4-2 to TRBJ1-5; D is unresolved. The ends were cut back, 1 base at V and 0 bases at J, with 7 bases in the middle. CDR1 and CDR2 (germline): LGHNA, YNFKEQ. There are 15 residues in the CDR3.

V is TRBV5-6 and J is TRBJ2-4; possible D gene TRBD1, 6 bases. This CDR3 spans 14 amino acids. From germline, CDR1 is SGHDT and CDR2 YYEEEE. Trimming removed 6 bases from V and 0 bases from J, with 10 bases in between. CDR3 nucleotides: TGTGCCAGCACCCAGGGGTTAGCCAAAAACATTCAGTACTTC. This translates into CASTQGLAKNIQYF.

The rearrangement links TRBV19 to TRBJ2-2; D not certain. This CDR3 is 13 amino acids long. Per the germline V gene, CDR1 is LNHDA and CDR2 is SQIVND (reference sequence). Trimming shortened V by 4 bases and J by 7 bases, and 10 bases separated the two germline ends. The CDR3 protein is CASSTLSGGELFF. The CDR3 bases are TGTGCCAGTAGTACCCTCTCCGGCGGGGAGCTGTTTTTT.

V is TRBV11-2 and J is TRBJ1-4; 9 bases agree with TRBD1. J gave up 5 bases and V 5 bases, and 3 bases lay outside the gene matches. The CDR3 spans 14 residues. Germline V CDR1 and CDR2: SGHAT, FQNNGV. In DNA form, the CDR3 reads TGTGCCAGCAGCCAGACAGGGGGGAATGAAAAACTGTTTTTT. As protein: CASSQTGGNEKLFF.

This sequence joins TRBV10-3 and TRBJ2-7; TRBD1 agrees at 9 bases. Per the germline V gene, CDR1 is ENHRY and CDR2 is SYGVKD. The CDR3 covers 15 residues. After removal of 11 bases from V and 2 bases from J, the junction contained 13 bases not matched to a gene. CDR3 protein: CALSDGTGSTYEQYF. CDR3 DNA sequence: TGTGCCTTATCGGACGGGACAGGGTCTACCTACGAGCAGTACTTC.

The V and J genes are TRBV6-1 and TRBJ1-5; D gene ambiguous. CDR1 and CDR2 from the germline V gene are MNHNS and SASEGT. V was trimmed by 1 base and J by 0 bases, leaving 10 bases between them. The CDR3 spans 16 residues. The DNA for the CDR3 is TGTGCCAGCAGTGAAGTCCGGGGAAATAGCAATCAGCCCCAGCATTTT. It encodes CASSEVRGNSNQPQHF.

The CDR3 sequence: CASSLRVSSEAFF. The CDR3 nucleotides read TGTGCCAGCAGTTTACGGGTATCTTCTGAAGCTTTCTTT. V and J are TRBV12-3 or TRBV12-4 and TRBJ1-1; D is uncertain. The CDR3 is 13 amino acids. Trimming left V 2 bases short and J 6 bases short, with 10 bases between.

For this clone: Distinct nucleotide sequences in the sample also encode this CDR3. In nucleotides, the CDR3 is TGTGCCAGCAGCCCTAGTGGCAGTCAAGAGACCCAGTACTTC. Amino acids: CASSPSGSQETQYF. This chain joins TRBV7-9 and TRBJ2-5; D gene unclear. V gave up 5 bases and J gave up 2 bases, with 12 bases separating them. This CDR3 comprises 14 residues. Germline V gene data show CDR1 as SEHNR and CDR2 as FQNEAQ (reference sequence).